These 7 T cell receptor beta chains originate from one sample sequenced in a study of OX40 agonist ivuxolimab in advanced cancers. Profiling relied on immunoSEQ multiplex PCR, and the TCRdb table lists in-frame clones only, not all of them. In the table there are approximately 82,000 clones, 80% to 95% of which are singletons. This specimen consisted of CD4+ or CD8+ T cells sorted from blood, obtained in a trial of the OX40 agonist ivuxolimab. Receptors were obtained from an adult with an advanced solid tumor such as melanoma, head and neck, liver or kidney cancer.

V and J are TRBV7-3 and TRBJ1-2; D is ambiguous. The length of the CDR3 is 13 residues. V lost 5 bases and J 5 bases, leaving 12 bases between the germline ends. The V gene's germline CDR1 is SGHTA and CDR2 FQGTGA. DNA of the CDR3: TGTGCCAGCAGCGCCGGGAGTGGGTATGGCTACACCTTC. Amino acid sequence: CASSAGSGYGYTF.

This chain joins TRBV29-1 and TRBJ1-2, with D maybe TRBD1 (6 bases). The germline V gene encodes CDR1 SQVTM and CDR2 ANQGSEA. V lost 3 bases and J 8 bases, leaving 10 bases between the germline ends. The CDR3 is 11 amino acids. CDR3 in amino acids: CSVEGARGYTF. DNA of the CDR3: TGCAGCGTTGAGGGGGCGCGGGGCTACACCTTC.

The V gene is TRBV29-1, the J gene TRBJ2-5, with 10 nucleotides matching TRBD2. There are 16 residues in the CDR3. J gave up 2 bases and V 3 bases, and 9 bases lay outside the gene matches. Germline V gene sequence: CDR1 SQVTM, CDR2 ANQGSEA. The CDR3 nucleotides read TGCAGCGTTGATGGTCTAGCGGGGGCCCCTCAAGAGACCCAGTACTTC. The encoded protein is CSVDGLAGAPQETQYF.

The chain combines TRBV5-1 with TRBJ2-7; 8 nucleotides align to TRBD2. Germline CDR1 SGHRS, CDR2 YFSETQ. After removal of 2 bases from V and 3 bases from J, the junction contained 4 bases not matched to a gene. The CDR3 spans 14 residues. CDR3 in amino acids: CASSFSGTSYEQYF. The CDR3 nucleotides are TGCGCCAGCAGCTTCAGCGGGACTAGCTACGAGCAGTACTTC.

This clone was picked up one time. The V call is TRBV5-1, the J call TRBJ2-5; 8 nucleotides align to TRBD2. CDR3 length equals 15 residues. The trim removed 4 bases at V and 1 base at J, leaving 6 bases unmatched. CDR1 and CDR2 from the germline V gene are SGHRS and YFSETQ. The CDR3 nucleotides read TGCGCCAGCAGCAGACCGGGACTAGGCCAAGAGACCCAGTACTTC. Translated, it gives CASSRPGLGQETQYF. The entire variable domain, with the rest obtained from reference TRBV5-1 and TRBJ2-5, is as follows: KAGVTQTPRYLIKTRGQQVTLSCSPISGHRSVSWYQQTPGQGLQFLFEYFSETQRNKGNFPGRFSGRQFSNSRSEMNVSTLELGDSALYLCASSRPGLGQETQYFGPGTRLLVL.

The J gene is TRBJ1-2, the V gene TRBV18, with D hard to call. Trimming stripped 2 bases from V and 3 bases from J, with 22 bases between. Germline CDR1 and CDR2: KGHSH and LQKENI. The CDR3 is 18 amino acids. The CDR3 spells CASSPSIASQQQDYGYTF. The CDR3 nucleotides are TGTGCCAGCTCACCATCGATAGCATCTCAACAGCAAGACTATGGCTACACCTTC. The full variable domain, with the rest looked up from reference TRBV18 and TRBJ1-2, is NAGVMQNPRHLVRRRGQEARLRCSPMKGHSHVYWYRQLPEEGLKFMVYLQKENIIDESGMPKERFSAEFPKEGPSILRIQQVVRGDSAAYFCASSPSIASQQQDYGYTFGSGTRLTVV.

This chain links TRBV6-5 with TRBJ1-6; 9 bases map to TRBD1. Germline-derived CDR1 and CDR2 are MNHEY and SVGAGI. Trimming removed 11 bases from V and 7 bases from J; junction bases left unmatched: 12. CDR3 length: 15 amino acids. DNA of the CDR3: TGTGCCTGCAAAGAGAGACAGGGGGTAAATTCACCCCTCCACTTT. Its translation: CACKERQGVNSPLHF.